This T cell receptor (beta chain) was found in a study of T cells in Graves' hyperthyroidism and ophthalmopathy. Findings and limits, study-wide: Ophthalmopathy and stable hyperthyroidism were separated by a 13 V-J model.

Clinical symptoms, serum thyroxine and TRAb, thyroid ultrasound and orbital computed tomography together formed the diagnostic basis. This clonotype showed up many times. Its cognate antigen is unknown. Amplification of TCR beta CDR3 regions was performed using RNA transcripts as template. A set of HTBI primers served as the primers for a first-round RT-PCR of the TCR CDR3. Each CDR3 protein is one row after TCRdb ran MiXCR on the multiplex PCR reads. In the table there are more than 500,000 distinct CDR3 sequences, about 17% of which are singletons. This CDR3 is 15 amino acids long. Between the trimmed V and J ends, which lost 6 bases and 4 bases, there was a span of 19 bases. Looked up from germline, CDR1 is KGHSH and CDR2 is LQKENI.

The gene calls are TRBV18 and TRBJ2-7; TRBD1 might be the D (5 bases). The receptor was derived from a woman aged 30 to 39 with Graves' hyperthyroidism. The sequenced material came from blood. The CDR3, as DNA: TGTGCCAGCTCCCCTGACCCACTAAGGGGATACGAGCAGTACTTC. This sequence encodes CASSPDPLRGYEQYF.